The 27 T cell receptor beta chains presented below share a single source sample, sequenced in a study of T cells in Graves' hyperthyroidism and ophthalmopathy. The CDR3 regions of TCR beta were amplified from RNA transcripts. HTBI primers were the set used in a first-round RT-PCR of the TCR CDR3. TCRdb reanalysed the multiplex PCR reads using MiXCR and keeps one entry per CDR3 protein. The sample includes 500,000 to 600,000 distinct CDR3 sequences, 46% of them seen just once. Source material: peripheral blood or thyroid tissue (not recorded which). These receptors were collected from a young woman with Graves' hyperthyroidism.

This clonotype was detected a few times. A single base separates this from a much larger clone, so it may be a read error. Here the CDR3 DNA reads TGTGCCAGCAGGCCCCGAATAGCGGGAGGCATAAAGACCCGGTACTTC. This gives the protein CASRPRIAGGIKTRYF. The rearrangement uses TRBV12-3 or TRBV12-4 and TRBJ2-5; 10 bases match TRBD2. The length of the CDR3 is 16 residues.

The chain couples TRBV6-5 to TRBJ1-3, with D possibly matching TRBD1 (5 bases). The length of the CDR3 is 16 residues. Per the germline V gene, CDR1 is MNHEY and CDR2 is SVGAGI. The V and J ends lost 5 bases and 8 bases respectively, with 22 bases between them. DNA of the CDR3: TGTGCCAGCAGTGTCCCCGGGGAGCGGGAGGGACACACCATATATTTT. This encodes CASSVPGEREGHTIYF.

As regards this clonotype: The germline gene is not matched at one end of the junction; a read error may be the cause. The chain recombines TRBV29-1 with TRBJ1-1; tentative D call: TRBD1 (6 bases). CDR3 length: 9 amino acids. Germline V gene data show CDR1 as SQVTM and CDR2 as ANQGSEA. The CDR3 spells CSVEVGGLF. DNA of the CDR3: TGCAGCGTTGAAGTAGGGGGACTCTTT.

This chain links TRBV15 with TRBJ1-4; a weak D match, TRBD1 (6 bases). CDR3 length: 17 amino acids. V was shortened by 2 bases and J by 5 bases, with 18 bases between the two germline ends. CDR1 LNHNV and CDR2 YYDKDF come from the germline V gene (reference sequence). CDR3 region: CATSRFWRPQGNEKLFF. The DNA for the CDR3 is TGTGCCACCAGCAGATTTTGGAGGCCCCAGGGGAATGAAAAACTGTTTTTT.

J is TRBJ1-2 and V is TRBV7-4, with 10 bases fitting TRBD1. CDR1 SGHVT and CDR2 SQSDAQ come from the germline V gene. With V trimmed by 6 bases and J by 4 bases, 5 bases remained unmatched. This CDR3 contains 14 residues. The CDR3 spells CASREDRGVYGYTF. The CDR3, as DNA: TGTGCCAGCAGAGAGGACAGGGGGGTCTATGGCTACACCTTC.

This clonotype was observed many times. This rearrangement joins TRBV4-1 to TRBJ2-7, with unresolved D. Germline-derived CDR1 and CDR2 are MGHRA and YSYEKL. The V end was cut by 4 bases, the J end by 5 bases, with 9 bases between. The CDR3 length is 12 residues. Written as DNA, the CDR3 is TGCGCCAGCAGCCCCAACCAGGACGAGCAGTACTTC. Translating gives CASSPNQDEQYF.

This sequence joins TRBV29-1 and TRBJ2-5; D possibly corresponds to TRBD1 (6 bases). This CDR3 has 13 amino acids. CDR1 SQVTM and CDR2 ANQGSEA come from the germline V gene. Trimming removed 3 bases from V and 4 bases from J, with 12 bases in between. As DNA, the CDR3 is TGCAGCGTTGATGTCAGGGGCTTAGAGACCCAGTACTTC. Translation: CSVDVRGLETQYF.

The chain carries TRBV11-2 and TRBJ1-2; D is unclear. With 6 bases removed from V and 7 bases from J, the gap between germline ends came to 9 bases. This CDR3 region has 11 residues. CDR1 and CDR2 (germline): SGHAT, FQNNGV. The DNA for the CDR3 is TGTGCCAGCAGAGACGGGGTTGGCTACACCTTC. Encoded protein: CASRDGVGYTF. The variable domain in full, completed from reference TRBV11-2 and TRBJ1-2, reads EAGVAQSPRYKIIEKRQSVAFWCNPISGHATLYWYQQILGQGPKLLIQFQNNGVVDDSQLPKDRFSAERLKGVDSTLKIQPAKLEDSAVYLCASRDGVGYTFGSGTRLTVV.

This sequence joins TRBV24-1 and TRBJ1-2; TRBD1 matches 7 bases. This CDR3 is 15 amino acids long. The junction had 9 bases not matched to a gene; V was cut back by 7 bases and J by 2 bases. CDR1 is KGHDR, CDR2 SFDVKD, per germline. The CDR3 here is CATSRRTGENYGYTF. The CDR3 DNA reads as TGTGCCACCAGCAGACGGACAGGAGAAAACTATGGCTACACCTTC.

The V and J genes are TRBV7-6 and TRBJ1-2; no firm D call. CDR3 size: 13 residues. Germline-derived CDR1 and CDR2 are SGHVS and FNYEAQ. V was shortened by 2 bases and J by 8 bases, with 12 bases between the two germline ends. The CDR3 DNA reads TGTGCCAGCAGCTTAAACAGCCAGGCAGGCTACACCTTC. This gives the protein CASSLNSQAGYTF. Using reference TRBV7-6 and TRBJ1-2 for the parts outside the CDR3, the full variable domain is GAGVSQSPRYKVTKRGQDVALRCDPISGHVSLYWYRQALGQGPEFLTYFNYEAQQDKSGLPNDRFSAERPEGSISTLTIQRTEQRDSAMYRCASSLNSQAGYTFGSGTRLTVV.

V and J are TRBV9 and TRBJ2-7; 12 bases are a match to TRBD2. After removal of 7 bases from V and 4 bases from J, the junction contained 9 bases not matched to a gene. Germline V gene sequence: CDR1 SGDLS, CDR2 YYNGEE. There are 15 residues in the CDR3. In DNA form, the CDR3 reads TGTGCCAGCGGCTCGACTAGCGGGGGATCTTACGAGCAGTACTTC. It is translated as CASGSTSGGSYEQYF.

With respect to this clonotype: As the CDR3 is not closed by the conserved phenylalanine or tryptophan, this likely results from a read error. No DNA is shown, since the ends of the CDR3 on it are uncertain; the CDR3 is the one TCRdb lists. V is TRBV7-9 and J is TRBJ2-7. A total of 9 residues make up the CDR3, ends included. The germline V gene has CDR1 SEHNR and CDR2 FQNEAQ (reference sequence). The CDR3 spells CASSLGRDY.

The chain recombines TRBV5-1 with TRBJ2-2, with no clear D. This CDR3 spans 13 amino acids. Germline V gene sequence: CDR1 SGHRS, CDR2 YFSETQ. Trimming cost V 1 base and J 7 bases, with 8 bases left between them. The chain's CDR3 is CASSLSSSGELFF. In nucleotides, the CDR3 is TGCGCCAGCAGCTTGTCGTCTAGCGGGGAGCTGTTTTTT.

On this clonotype itself: This sequence may be a read error, since a much larger clone differs from it by one base. This chain uses TRBV11-1 with TRBJ2-5; D might be TRBD2 (5 bases). The length of the CDR3 is 14 residues. Germline CDR1 SGHAT, CDR2 FQDESV (reference sequence). V lost 5 bases to trimming and J lost 5 bases, with 15 bases between them. The CDR3 loop is CASSLERGRETQYF. As DNA, the CDR3 is TGTGCCAGCAGCCTAGAACGGGGAAGGGAGACCCAGTACTTC.

The gene calls are TRBV10-3 and TRBJ2-1; the D call may be TRBD1 or TRBD2 (5 bases each). Trimming shortened V by 3 bases and J by 4 bases, and 10 bases separated the two germline ends. This CDR3 has 14 residues. Per the germline V gene, CDR1 is ENHRY and CDR2 is SYGVKD. CDR3 region: CAISEWGTYNEQFF. The CDR3 nucleotides are TGTGCCATCAGTGAATGGGGGACGTACAATGAGCAGTTCTTC.

Note on this clonotype: This CDR3 fails to terminate in the conserved phenylalanine or tryptophan, so it likely reflects a read error. The genes are TRBV29-1 and TRBJ1-1; D uncertain. CDR3 size: 12 residues. Trimming stripped 5 bases from V and 0 bases from J, with 7 bases between. Germline CDR1 is SQVTM and CDR2 is ANQGSEA. The CDR3 loop reads CSVYGMNTEAFL. The DNA for the CDR3 is TGCAGCGTTTATGGCATGAACACTGAAGCTTTCCTT.

Ten or more counts support this clonotype. The chain has TRBV7-9 and TRBJ1-5, with D possibly being TRBD1 (6 bases). The V and J ends lost 5 bases and 9 bases respectively, with 20 bases between them. Germline V CDR1 and CDR2: SEHNR, FQNEAQ (reference sequence). The CDR3 covers 15 residues. The CDR3 is CASSGGGQSYGPQHF. DNA for the CDR3: TGTGCCAGCAGCGGGGGAGGACAGTCATATGGGCCCCAGCATTTT.

The chain combines TRBV5-3 with TRBJ1-2, with 8 bases identical to TRBD1. TRBV5-3 is an ORF; its function is uncertain. The CDR3 spans 15 residues. The CDR3 spells CATGGADRGNYGYTF. The CDR3 DNA sequence: TGTGCTACCGGGGGCGCCGACAGGGGAAACTATGGCTACACCTTC.

This clonotype was counted ten times or more. The chain employs TRBV24-1 and TRBJ1-5; D not resolved. V lost 2 bases to trimming and J lost 11 bases, with 15 bases between them. Germline assignment: CDR1 KGHDR and CDR2 SFDVKD. The CDR3 is 14 residues long. In DNA form, the CDR3 reads TGTGCCACCAGTGATTCCCCAGTCCCAACTGCCCAGCATTTT. This gives the protein CATSDSPVPTAQHF.

This clonotype was recorded a few times. The genes are TRBV25-1 and TRBJ1-1; the D gene is possibly TRBD1 (6 bases). Per the germline V gene, CDR1 is MGHDK and CDR2 is SYGVNS. With 4 bases removed from V and 2 bases from J, the gap between germline ends came to 17 bases. The CDR3 runs 16 residues. In nucleotides, the CDR3 is TGTGCCAGCAGTGCTTACTTAGGGGGAGGAAACACTGAAGCTTTCTTT. This gives the protein CASSAYLGGGNTEAFF.

Ten or more counts support this clonotype. This chain connects TRBV7-2 to TRBJ2-5; 12 nucleotides line up with TRBD1. The germline V gene has CDR1 SGHTA and CDR2 FQGNSA. This CDR3 has 16 residues. The ends lost 1 base at V and 5 bases at J; junction bases unmatched: 5. CDR3 sequence reads: CASSLVGQGAWETQYF. The CDR3 DNA follows: TGTGCCAGCAGCTTAGTGGGACAGGGGGCTTGGGAGACCCAGTACTTC.

There are many counts of this clonotype. V and J are TRBV29-1 and TRBJ1-1; D remains unclear. From germline, CDR1 is SQVTM and CDR2 ANQGSEA. Trimming removed 3 bases from V and 1 base from J, with 15 bases in between. The CDR3 contains 15 residues. The CDR3 bases are TGCAGCGTTGAGCGGCCGCTCCGGGGGAACACTGAAGCTTTCTTT. It translates to CSVERPLRGNTEAFF.

This clonotype has at least ten counts. The V gene is TRBV2, the J gene TRBJ1-4; no definite D call. The germline CDR1 and CDR2 sequences are SNHLY and FYNNEI. Trimming took 3 bases from V and 0 from J, leaving 17 bases between them. This CDR3 spans 18 amino acids. The CDR3 DNA reads TGTGCCAGCAGTGACGCCCGTTCACCAGTTGCAACTAATGAAAAACTGTTTTTT. Its protein is CASSDARSPVATNEKLFF.

V gene TRBV20-1 combines with J gene TRBJ2-7, with 12 bases lining up with TRBD2. CDR3 length: 16 amino acids. CDR1 is DFQATT and CDR2 is SNEGSKA in the germline V gene (reference sequence). V shed 1 base, J shed 3 bases, and the junction held 7 bases outside the gene matches. CDR3 in DNA: TGCAGTGCTAGAGGGAAACTAGCGGGAGGTCACTACGAGCAGTACTTC. This sequence encodes CSARGKLAGGHYEQYF.

This clonotype was recorded at least ten times. The rearrangement uses TRBV7-9 and TRBJ1-3; D not resolved. The CDR3 is 14 amino acids. Germline V CDR1 and CDR2: SEHNR, FQNEAQ (reference sequence). Trimming cost V 0 bases and J 4 bases, with 7 bases left between them. CDR3 nucleotide sequence: TGTGCCAGCAGCTTAGCGATGTCGGGAAACACCATATATTTT. This sequence encodes CASSLAMSGNTIYF.

Worth noting for this clonotype: A much larger clonotype is one base distant, so this may be a read error. The chain links TRBV4-1 to TRBJ1-2; no definite D call. Trimming left V 0 bases short and J 3 bases short, with 11 bases between. The CDR3 runs 15 residues. The germline CDR1 and CDR2 sequences are MGHRA and YSYEKL. The CDR3 DNA reads as TGCGCCAGCAGCCAAGATCGTAAAGGGTACTATGGCTACACCTTC. As protein: CASSQDRKGYYGYTF.

In this sample, this clonotype turned up many times. V gene TRBV7-2 combines with J gene TRBJ1-1; D ambiguous. Germline V CDR1 and CDR2: SGHTA, FQGNSA. V gave up 4 bases and J gave up 3 bases, with 12 bases separating them. The CDR3 runs 14 residues. The CDR3 region is CASSSFPGDTEAFF. The CDR3 DNA reads TGTGCCAGCAGCTCTTTCCCCGGAGACACTGAAGCTTTCTTT.